This T cell receptor beta chain originates from a study of shared clonotypes between healthy human individuals. Profiled with immunoSEQ multiplex PCR; TCRdb holds only in-frame clones, not every one. The table has around 2,000,000 clones, about 95% seen once. Germline V gene data show CDR1 as SGHAT and CDR2 as FQNNGV. The CDR3 loop spans 13 amino acids. With 5 bases removed from V and 1 base from J, the gap between germline ends came to 5 bases. Selected positively for CCR7 and CD45RO-negative, naive CD8 cells excluded terminally differentiated effector memory CD45RA+ cells. This TCR derives from a man aged 18 to 30 in good health. The chain recombines TRBV11-2 with TRBJ2-2; D is undetermined. Source material: naive CD8+ T cells sorted from blood. This CDR3 is CASSDKNTGELFF. CDR3 coding DNA: TGTGCCAGCAGCGACAAGAACACCGGGGAGCTGTTTTTT.